What follows describes a single T cell receptor beta chain. Its antigen is as yet unknown. Both 60 Vbeta primers and 13 Jbeta primers went into the PCR. Here immunoSEQ multiplex PCR was the method, and the copy in TCRdb shows in-frame clones only, minus some. The sample consists of 110,000 to 150,000 clones, about 80% of them appearing once. These data are taken from a study of cytomegalovirus exposure and HLA in healthy donors. The CDR3 length is 17 residues. The germline V gene encodes CDR1 SGHNT and CDR2 YENEEA. The V and J ends lost 4 bases and 4 bases, in that order; junction bases with no gene match: 12. Study findings and constraints: In most subjects, TCR beta sequences reportedly gave accurate predictions of HLA-A and HLA-B alleles. TRBV6-2, TRBV6-3 and some other V segments were unresolvable in 87-base-pair reads.

Sequencing was carried out using PBMCs. The chain carries TRBV11-3 and TRBJ2-3, with TRBD2 matching 9 bases. The sequence was collected from a female donor in good health and CMV-seronegative. The CDR3 spells CASSSGGWTSDSDTQYF. CDR3 coding DNA: TGTGCCAGCAGCTCAGGGGGGTGGACTAGCGATTCAGATACGCAGTATTTT.